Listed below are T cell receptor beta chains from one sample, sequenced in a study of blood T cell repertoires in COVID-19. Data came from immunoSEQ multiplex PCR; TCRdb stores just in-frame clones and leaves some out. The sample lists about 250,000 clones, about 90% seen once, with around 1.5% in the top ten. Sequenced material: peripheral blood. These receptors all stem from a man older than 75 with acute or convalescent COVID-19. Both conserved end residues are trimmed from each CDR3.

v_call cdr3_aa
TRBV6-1 ASSEYGREETQY
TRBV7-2 ASSFRAMNTEAF
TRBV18 ASSYSGTGWEQY
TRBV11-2 ASSMTTTNEKLF
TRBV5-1 ASSRGDGNSGNTIY
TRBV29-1 SVEREGGYT
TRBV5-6 ASSQGVLLNQPQH
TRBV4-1 ASSQVGTGKVWGTDTQY
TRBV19 ASSIVSSNQPQH
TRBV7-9 ASSLGGGSYEQY
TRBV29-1 SVFLSGYEQY
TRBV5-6 ASRSLYGTSPYEQY
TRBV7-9 ASSFGAGAHEQY
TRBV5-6 ASIEVGGTGIYNEQF
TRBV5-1 ASSPAGNQETQY
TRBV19 ATIPGTSSNTGELF
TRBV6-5 ASREDRAGNQPQH
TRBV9 ASSYTQINTEAF
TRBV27 ASRGQFYEQY
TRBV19 ASSIGTADNQPQH
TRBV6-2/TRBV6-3 ASSLTGTSGRGEQF
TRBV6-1 ASSEQDTNEKLF